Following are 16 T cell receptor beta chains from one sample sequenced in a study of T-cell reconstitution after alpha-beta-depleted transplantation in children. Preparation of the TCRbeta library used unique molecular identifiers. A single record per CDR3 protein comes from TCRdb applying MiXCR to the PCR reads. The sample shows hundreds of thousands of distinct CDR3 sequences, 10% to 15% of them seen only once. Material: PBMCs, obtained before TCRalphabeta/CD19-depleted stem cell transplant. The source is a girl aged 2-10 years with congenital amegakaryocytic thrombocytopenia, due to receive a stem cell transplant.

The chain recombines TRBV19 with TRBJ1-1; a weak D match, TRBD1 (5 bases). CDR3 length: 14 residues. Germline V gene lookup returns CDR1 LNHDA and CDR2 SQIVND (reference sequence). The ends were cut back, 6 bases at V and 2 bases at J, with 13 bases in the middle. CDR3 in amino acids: CASRNPTANTEAFF. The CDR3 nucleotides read TGTGCCAGTAGAAACCCGACAGCTAACACTGAAGCTTTCTTT.

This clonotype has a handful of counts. The CDR3 loop is CAWSRAPYEQYF. The CDR3 nucleotides read TGTGCCTGGAGTAGGGCGCCGTACGAGCAGTACTTC. The chain couples TRBV30 to TRBJ2-7; D is unclear. V was shortened by 2 bases and J by 4 bases, with 9 bases between the two germline ends. Germline CDR1 and CDR2: GTSNPN and SVGIG (reference sequence). This CDR3 is built from 12 residues.

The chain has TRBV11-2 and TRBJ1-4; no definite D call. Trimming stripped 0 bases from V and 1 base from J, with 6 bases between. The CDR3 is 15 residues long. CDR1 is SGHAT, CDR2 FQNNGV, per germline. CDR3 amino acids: CASSLDGRTNEKLFF. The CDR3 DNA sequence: TGTGCCAGCAGCTTAGACGGGAGAACTAATGAAAAACTGTTTTTT.

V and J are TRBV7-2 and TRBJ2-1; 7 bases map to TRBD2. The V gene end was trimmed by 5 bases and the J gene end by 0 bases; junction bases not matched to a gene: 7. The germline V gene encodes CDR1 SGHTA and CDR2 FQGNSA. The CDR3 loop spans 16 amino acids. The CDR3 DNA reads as TGTGCCAGCAGCCGAACTAGCGATAGCTCCTACAATGAGCAGTTCTTC. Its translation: CASSRTSDSSYNEQFF.

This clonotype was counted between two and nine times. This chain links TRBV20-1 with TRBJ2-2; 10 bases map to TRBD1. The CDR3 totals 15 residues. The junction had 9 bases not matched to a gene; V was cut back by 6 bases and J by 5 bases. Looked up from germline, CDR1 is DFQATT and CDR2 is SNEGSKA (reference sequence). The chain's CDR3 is CSARDRGGWTGELFF. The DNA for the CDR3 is TGCAGTGCGAGGGACAGGGGAGGGTGGACCGGGGAGCTGTTTTTT.

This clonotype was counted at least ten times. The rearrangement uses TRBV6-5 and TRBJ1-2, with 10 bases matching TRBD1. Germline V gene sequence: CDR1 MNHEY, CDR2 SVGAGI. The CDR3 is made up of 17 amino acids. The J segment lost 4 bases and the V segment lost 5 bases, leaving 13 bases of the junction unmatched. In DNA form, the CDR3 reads TGTGCCAGCAGTACTCCCCGGGACAGGGGTGTTGGCTATGGCTACACCTTC. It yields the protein CASSTPRDRGVGYGYTF.

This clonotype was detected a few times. The CDR3 DNA reads as TGTGCCAGCAGTTCCTGGGACAGGGCAGGAGCAGACACCGGGGAGCTGTTTTTT. It is translated as CASSSWDRAGADTGELFF. The chain recombines TRBV12-3 or TRBV12-4 with TRBJ2-2; 9 bases are shared with TRBD1. The length of the CDR3 is 18 residues. With V trimmed by 4 bases and J by 3 bases, 12 bases remained unmatched.

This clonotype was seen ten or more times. The CDR3 region is CSARDVLSEQYF. Here the CDR3 DNA reads TGCAGTGCTAGAGACGTACTAAGCGAGCAGTACTTC. The chain carries TRBV20-1 and TRBJ2-7; D not resolved. Germline V gene lookup returns CDR1 DFQATT and CDR2 SNEGSKA (reference sequence). CDR3 length equals 12 residues. The V end lost 0 bases, the J end lost 6 bases, and 9 bases lay between the germline ends.

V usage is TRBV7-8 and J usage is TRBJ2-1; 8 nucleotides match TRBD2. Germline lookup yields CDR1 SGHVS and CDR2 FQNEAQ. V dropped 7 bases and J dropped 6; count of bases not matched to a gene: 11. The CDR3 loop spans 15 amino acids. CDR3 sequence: CASNRGSGGANEQFF. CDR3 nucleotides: TGTGCCAGCAACCGAGGGAGCGGGGGAGCCAATGAGCAGTTCTTC.

CDR3 amino acids: CGASYLPTESQETQYF. The CDR3 region has the DNA TGTGGGGCCAGTTATTTGCCAACCGAAAGTCAAGAGACCCAGTACTTC. The genes are TRBV24-1 and TRBJ2-5; no clear D gene. Germline CDR1 is KGHDR and CDR2 is SFDVKD. This CDR3 is 16 amino acids long.

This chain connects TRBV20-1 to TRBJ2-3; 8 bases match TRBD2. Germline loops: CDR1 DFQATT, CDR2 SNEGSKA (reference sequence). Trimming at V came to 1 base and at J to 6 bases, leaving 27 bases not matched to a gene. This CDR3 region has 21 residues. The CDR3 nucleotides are TGCAGTGCTAGAGGAGGAGTTGATCCCCGGGAGGGCCCCGGCAGTTGGGATACGCAGTATTTT. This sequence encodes CSARGGVDPREGPGSWDTQYF.

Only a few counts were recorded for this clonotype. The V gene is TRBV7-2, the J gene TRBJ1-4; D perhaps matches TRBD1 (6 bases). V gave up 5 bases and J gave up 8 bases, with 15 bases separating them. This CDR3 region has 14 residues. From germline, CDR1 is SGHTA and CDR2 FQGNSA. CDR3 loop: CASSPRGPEEKLFF. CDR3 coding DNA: TGTGCCAGCAGCCCCAGGGGTCCAGAGGAAAAACTGTTTTTT.

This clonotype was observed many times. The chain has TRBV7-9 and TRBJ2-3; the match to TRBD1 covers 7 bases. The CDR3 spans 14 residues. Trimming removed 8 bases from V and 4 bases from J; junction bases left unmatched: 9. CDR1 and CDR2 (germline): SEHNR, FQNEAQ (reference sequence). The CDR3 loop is CASSRDRGADTQYF. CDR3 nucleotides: TGTGCCAGCTCAAGGGACAGAGGAGCAGATACGCAGTATTTT.

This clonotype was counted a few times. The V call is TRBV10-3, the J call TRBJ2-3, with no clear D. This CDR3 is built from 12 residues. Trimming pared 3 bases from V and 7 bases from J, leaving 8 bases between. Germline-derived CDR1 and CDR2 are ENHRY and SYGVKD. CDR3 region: CAISETTHTQYF. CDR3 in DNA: TGTGCCATCAGTGAAACGACCCATACGCAGTATTTT.

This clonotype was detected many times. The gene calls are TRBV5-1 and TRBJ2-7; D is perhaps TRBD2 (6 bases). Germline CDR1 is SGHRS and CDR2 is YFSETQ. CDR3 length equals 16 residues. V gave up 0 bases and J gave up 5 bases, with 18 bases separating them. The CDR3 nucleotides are TGCGCCAGCAGCTTGGTTGCCCCGGGGGAGGAAAACGAGCAGTACTTC. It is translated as CASSLVAPGEENEQYF.

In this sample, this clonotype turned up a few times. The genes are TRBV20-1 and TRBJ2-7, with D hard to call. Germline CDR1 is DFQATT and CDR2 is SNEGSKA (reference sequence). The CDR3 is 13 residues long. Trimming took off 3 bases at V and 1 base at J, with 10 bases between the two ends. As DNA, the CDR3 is TGCAGTGCTAGTCCCCCTGGTTCCTACGAGCAGTACTTC. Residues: CSASPPGSYEQYF.